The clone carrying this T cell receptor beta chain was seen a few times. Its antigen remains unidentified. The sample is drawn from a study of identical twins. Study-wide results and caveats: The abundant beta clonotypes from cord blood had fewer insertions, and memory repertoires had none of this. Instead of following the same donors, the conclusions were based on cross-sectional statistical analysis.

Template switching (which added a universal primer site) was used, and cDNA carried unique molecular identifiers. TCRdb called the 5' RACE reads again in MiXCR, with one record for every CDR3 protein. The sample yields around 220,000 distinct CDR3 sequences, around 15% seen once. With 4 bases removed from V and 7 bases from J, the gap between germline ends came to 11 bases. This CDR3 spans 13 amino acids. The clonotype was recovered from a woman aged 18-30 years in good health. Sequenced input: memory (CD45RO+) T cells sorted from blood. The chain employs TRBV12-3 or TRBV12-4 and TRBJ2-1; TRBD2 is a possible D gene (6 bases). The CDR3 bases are TGTGCCAGCAGTTCCAGGGAGGAGAATGAGCAGTTCTTC. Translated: CASSSREENEQFF.